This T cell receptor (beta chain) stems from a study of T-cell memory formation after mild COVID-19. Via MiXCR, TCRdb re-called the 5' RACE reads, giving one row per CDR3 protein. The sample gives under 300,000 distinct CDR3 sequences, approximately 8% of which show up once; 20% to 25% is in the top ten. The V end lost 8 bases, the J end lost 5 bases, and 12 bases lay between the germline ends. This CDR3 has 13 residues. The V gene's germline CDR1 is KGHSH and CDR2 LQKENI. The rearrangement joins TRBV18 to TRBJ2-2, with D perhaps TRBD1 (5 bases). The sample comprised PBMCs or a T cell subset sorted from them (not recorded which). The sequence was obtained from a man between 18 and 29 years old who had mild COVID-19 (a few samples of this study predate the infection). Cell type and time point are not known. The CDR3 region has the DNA TGTGCCAGCGGCCCGGCAGGGACCGGGGAGCTGTTTTTT. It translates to CASGPAGTGELFF.